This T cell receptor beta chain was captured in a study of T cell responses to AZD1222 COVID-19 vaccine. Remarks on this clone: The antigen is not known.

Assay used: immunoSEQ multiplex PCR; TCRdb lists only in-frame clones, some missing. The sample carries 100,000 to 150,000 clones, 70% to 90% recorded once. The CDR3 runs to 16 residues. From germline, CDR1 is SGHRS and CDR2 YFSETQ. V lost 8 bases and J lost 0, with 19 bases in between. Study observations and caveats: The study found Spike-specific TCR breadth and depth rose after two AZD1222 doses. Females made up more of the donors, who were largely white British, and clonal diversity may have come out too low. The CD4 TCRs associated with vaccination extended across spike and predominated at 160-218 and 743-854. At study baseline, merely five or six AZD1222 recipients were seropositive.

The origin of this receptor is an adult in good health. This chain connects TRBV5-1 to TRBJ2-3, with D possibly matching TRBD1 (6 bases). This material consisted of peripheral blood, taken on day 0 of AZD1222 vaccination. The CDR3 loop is CASTPTGKASTDTQYF. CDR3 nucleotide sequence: TGCGCCAGTACTCCCACAGGGAAAGCTAGCACAGATACGCAGTATTTT.